These 23 T cell receptor beta chains share one sample of origin, sequenced in a study of response to subunit inactivated influenza vaccine. TCRdb reanalysed the RT-PCR reads using MiXCR and keeps one entry per CDR3 protein. The table has about 170,000 distinct CDR3 sequences, less than 15% seen once. This sample also appeared in a second study, on T cells expressing NK-cell markers. This second report adds: As the method of synthesis, 5'RACE template switching with UMIs yielded TCR beta cDNA.

Sequencing used CD8+ T cells sorted from PBMCs, obtained roughly 12 days after vaccination. Receptor source: a man aged 50 or older who received an inactivated influenza vaccine.

In its sample, this clonotype was seen many times. The chain carries TRBV6-5 and TRBJ2-7; unclear D gene. Germline V CDR1 and CDR2: MNHEY, SVGAGI. The CDR3 is made up of 14 amino acids. V lost 4 bases, J lost 3 bases, and 13 bases lay in between. The CDR3 protein is CASSFSVGDYEQYF. DNA of the CDR3: TGTGCCAGCAGTTTCTCGGTGGGTGACTACGAGCAGTACTTC.

This clonotype was recorded at least ten times. This chain joins TRBV7-9 and TRBJ2-2; D is undetermined. This CDR3 region has 12 residues. Germline loops: CDR1 SEHNR, CDR2 FQNEAQ (reference sequence). V lost 8 bases and J lost 5, with 9 bases in between. The CDR3 coding sequence is TGTGCCAGCCCGCGACGGACCGGGGAGCTGTTTTTT. Translated, it gives CASPRRTGELFF. The variable domain in full, completed from reference TRBV7-9 and TRBJ2-2, reads DTGVSQNPRHKITKRGQNVTFRCDPISEHNRLYWYRQTLGQGPEFLTYFQNEAQLEKSRLLSDRFSAERPKGSFSTLEIQRTEQGDSAMYLCASPRRTGELFFGEGSRLTVL.

This chain connects TRBV2 to TRBJ2-7; TRBD2 matches 9 bases. After removal of 3 bases from V and 4 bases from J, the junction contained 4 bases not matched to a gene. There are 14 residues in the CDR3. From germline, CDR1 is SNHLY and CDR2 FYNNEI. The CDR3 DNA follows: TGTGCCAGCAGTGAGACTAGCGGACTGTACGAGCAGTACTTC. Translating it yields CASSETSGLYEQYF.

The V call is TRBV28, the J call TRBJ2-3; D perhaps matches TRBD2 (5 bases). The CDR3 runs 15 residues. Trimming shortened V by 3 bases and J by 5 bases, and 15 bases separated the two germline ends. From germline, CDR1 is MDHEN and CDR2 SYDVKM. The CDR3 spells CASSLGFQAGDTQYF. The CDR3 DNA reads TGTGCCAGCAGTTTGGGATTTCAGGCGGGAGATACGCAGTATTTT.

The chain is built from TRBV9 and TRBJ1-1, with D possibly being TRBD1 (5 bases). The CDR3 consists of 16 residues. Trimming took 4 bases from V and 0 from J, leaving 16 bases between them. CDR1 and CDR2 (germline): SGDLS, YYNGEE. CDR3 nucleotide sequence: TGTGCCAGCAGCCCGTTCGGGGGAAGGATGAACACTGAAGCTTTCTTT. It yields the protein CASSPFGGRMNTEAFF.

This clonotype showed up just a few times. The chain has TRBV20-1 and TRBJ2-3, with D possibly TRBD2 on 5 matching bases. This CDR3 has 15 residues. Germline V lookup: CDR1 DFQATT, CDR2 SNEGSKA (reference sequence). V lost 3 bases, J lost 1 base, and 14 bases lay in between. The CDR3, as DNA: TGCAGTGCTAGTCCGGACTTCCCAGGCACAGATACGCAGTATTTT. Protein: CSASPDFPGTDTQYF.

The chain links TRBV4-3 to TRBJ2-1; the match to TRBD2 covers 12 bases. V lost 2 bases to trimming and J lost 7 bases; unmatched junction nucleotides: 12. The V gene's germline CDR1 is LGHNA and CDR2 YSLEER. The CDR3 runs 18 residues. Here the CDR3 reads CASSQIGASGGAGNEQFF. DNA of the CDR3: TGCGCCAGCAGCCAAATAGGGGCTAGCGGGGGGGCAGGGAATGAGCAGTTCTTC.

There are a few counts of this clonotype. The V gene is TRBV27, the J gene TRBJ2-3, with 7 bases lining up with TRBD2. The CDR3 runs 19 residues. V gave up 2 bases and J gave up 0 bases; unmatched junction bases: 14. CDR1 and CDR2 (germline): MNHEY, SMNVEV (reference sequence). CDR3 coding DNA: TGTGCCAGCAGTTTACTCCGTGTAGGAACGGGGGGTAGCACAGATACGCAGTATTTT. Protein product: CASSLLRVGTGGSTDTQYF.

This clonotype turned up a few times. This may arise from a read error, as a much more abundant clone is one base away. V usage is TRBV6-5 and J usage is TRBJ2-1; D remains ambiguous. CDR1 is MNHEY, CDR2 SVGAGI, per germline. CDR3 length: 11 amino acids. V gave up 8 bases and J gave up 1 base, with 3 bases separating them. The CDR3, as DNA: TGTGCCAGCTGTTCCTACAATGAGCAGTTCTTC. Amino acids: CASCSYNEQFF.

This clonotype was seen a few times. The chain joins TRBV4-1 to TRBJ2-5; 10 bases match TRBD1. Looked up from germline, CDR1 is MGHRA and CDR2 is YSYEKL. Unmatched junction bases numbered 4, after V lost 4 bases and J lost 2 bases. This CDR3 is 15 amino acids long. The chain's CDR3 is CASSRGQGVQETQYF. The CDR3 DNA sequence: TGCGCCAGCAGCCGAGGACAGGGGGTACAAGAGACCCAGTACTTC.

The rearrangement links TRBV10-1 to TRBJ2-7; weak D call: TRBD2 (7 bases). This CDR3 spans 14 amino acids. The V gene's germline CDR1 is WNHNN and CDR2 SYGVQD (reference sequence). The V end was cut by 6 bases, the J end by 5 bases, with 17 bases between. The CDR3 nucleotides are TGCGCCAGCAGGGCAGGGGACTATGGCGACGAGCAGTACTTC. It codes for CASRAGDYGDEQYF.

This clonotype was recorded at least ten times. The V call is TRBV29-1, the J call TRBJ2-5; 7 nucleotides line up with TRBD1. The V gene's germline CDR1 is SQVTM and CDR2 ANQGSEA. Unmatched junction bases numbered 7, after V lost 5 bases and J lost 4 bases. The CDR3 sequence is 13 residues long. Here the CDR3 reads CSVWTGAGETQYF. As DNA, the CDR3 is TGCAGCGTTTGGACAGGCGCGGGAGAGACCCAGTACTTC.

V is TRBV27 and J is TRBJ2-7; 8 nucleotides line up with TRBD1. The V and J ends lost 0 bases and 0 bases, in that order; junction bases with no gene match: 1. There are 15 residues in the CDR3. Germline values: CDR1 MNHEY, CDR2 SMNVEV (reference sequence). The CDR3 spells CASSLSGQGSYEQYF. CDR3 nucleotides: TGTGCCAGCAGTTTATCCGGACAGGGCTCCTACGAGCAGTACTTC.

Only a few counts were recorded for this clonotype. The chain couples TRBV12-3 or TRBV12-4 to TRBJ2-7; D uncertain. V was shortened by 3 bases and J by 2 bases, with 8 bases between the two germline ends. CDR3 length: 13 residues. DNA for the CDR3: TGTGCCAGCAGTTTGACGGTGACCTACGAGCAGTACTTC. Translating it yields CASSLTVTYEQYF.

This clonotype was observed a handful of times. V usage is TRBV7-9 and J usage is TRBJ2-5; D is unclear. CDR3 length: 13 amino acids. Trimming removed 5 bases at V and 2 bases at J, with 9 bases between. Per germline, CDR1 SEHNR and CDR2 FQNEAQ (reference sequence). The CDR3 loop reads CASSTHTQETQYF. CDR3 coding DNA: TGTGCCAGCAGCACTCACACTCAAGAGACCCAGTACTTC.

The chain carries TRBV5-1 and TRBJ1-6; no definite D call. The germline gives CDR1 SGHRS, CDR2 YFSETQ. V was clipped by 2 bases and J by 6 bases, with 12 bases between them. This CDR3 region has 15 residues. The CDR3 reads CASSLRDGPNSPLHF. The CDR3 coding sequence is TGCGCCAGCAGCTTACGTGACGGACCTAATTCACCCCTCCACTTT.

Here the CDR3 reads CSARTSGSDEQFF. CDR3 sequence (DNA): TGCAGTGCTAGAACTAGCGGGAGTGATGAGCAGTTCTTC. J is TRBJ2-1 and V is TRBV20-1, with 11 bases matching TRBD2. Looked up from germline, CDR1 is DFQATT and CDR2 is SNEGSKA (reference sequence). This CDR3 has 13 residues. The trim removed 2 bases at V and 8 bases at J, leaving 2 bases unmatched.

This chain uses TRBV28 with TRBJ2-7; 7 positions agree with TRBD1. Germline CDR1 and CDR2: MDHEN and SYDVKM. V dropped 2 bases and J dropped 3; count of bases not matched to a gene: 4. CDR3 length equals 14 residues. The DNA of the CDR3 is TGTGCCAGCAGTTTAAGACAGGGCGGCTACGAGCAGTACTTC. It encodes CASSLRQGGYEQYF. Filled out from reference TRBV28 and TRBJ2-7, the complete variable domain reads DVKVTQSSRYLVKRTGEKVFLECVQDMDHENMFWYRQDPGLGLRLIYFSYDVKMKEKGDIPEGYSVSREKKERFSLILESASTNQTSMYLCASSLRQGGYEQYFGPGTRLTVT.

The CDR3 protein is CASSGPGLTYEQYF. DNA of the CDR3: TGTGCCAGCAGTGGACCGGGACTGACTTACGAGCAGTACTTC. V gene TRBV2 combines with J gene TRBJ2-7; a weak D match, TRBD2 (6 bases). CDR1 is SNHLY, CDR2 FYNNEI, per germline. The CDR3 consists of 14 residues. With 4 bases removed from V and 4 bases from J, the gap between germline ends came to 14 bases.

This clonotype was detected a few times. The rearrangement joins TRBV4-1 to TRBJ1-5; D uncertain. The V gene's germline CDR1 is MGHRA and CDR2 YSYEKL. V was pared by 0 bases and J by 4 bases, with 10 bases between. The CDR3 covers 15 residues. The CDR3: CASSQDTAPNQPQHF. DNA for the CDR3: TGCGCCAGCAGCCAAGATACGGCACCTAATCAGCCCCAGCATTTT.

This clonotype was seen only a few times. The V and J genes are TRBV4-3 and TRBJ2-1, with no clear D. Trimming removed 0 bases at V and 8 bases at J, with 14 bases between. There are 15 residues in the CDR3. CDR1 and CDR2 (germline): LGHNA, YSLEER. The CDR3 sequence is CASSQDRGWSDEQFF. The CDR3 nucleotides read TGCGCCAGCAGCCAAGATCGAGGATGGTCCGATGAGCAGTTCTTC.

This clonotype was recorded many times. The chain couples TRBV20-1 to TRBJ2-5; TRBD1 matches at 7 bases. Germline V CDR1 and CDR2: DFQATT, SNEGSKA (reference sequence). The CDR3 extends over 13 amino acids. V was clipped by 2 bases and J by 4 bases; unmatched bases: 4. In DNA form, the CDR3 reads TGCAGTGCTAGACAGACAGGGCCAGAGACCCAGTACTTC. Protein sequence: CSARQTGPETQYF.

This chain uses TRBV7-9 with TRBJ1-1; no firm D call. Germline lookup yields CDR1 SEHNR and CDR2 FQNEAQ (reference sequence). There are 13 residues in the CDR3. Trimming cost V 6 bases and J 1 base, with 9 bases left between them. The CDR3 sequence: CASSSDTNTEAFF. In DNA, the CDR3 is TGTGCCAGCAGTTCAGACACGAACACTGAAGCTTTCTTT.